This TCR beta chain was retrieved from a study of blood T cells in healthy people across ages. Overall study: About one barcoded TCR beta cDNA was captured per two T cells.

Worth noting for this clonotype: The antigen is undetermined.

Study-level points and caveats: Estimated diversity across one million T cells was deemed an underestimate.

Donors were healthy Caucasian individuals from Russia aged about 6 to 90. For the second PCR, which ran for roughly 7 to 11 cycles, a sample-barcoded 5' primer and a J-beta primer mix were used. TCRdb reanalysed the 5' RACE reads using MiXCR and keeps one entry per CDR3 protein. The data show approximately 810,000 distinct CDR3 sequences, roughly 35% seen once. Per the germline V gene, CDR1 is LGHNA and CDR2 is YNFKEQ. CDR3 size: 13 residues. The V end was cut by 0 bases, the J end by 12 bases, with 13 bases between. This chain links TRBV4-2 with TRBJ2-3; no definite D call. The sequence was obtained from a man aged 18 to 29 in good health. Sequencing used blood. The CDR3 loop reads CASSQDGPGLQYF. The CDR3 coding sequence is TGTGCCAGCAGCCAAGATGGACCGGGCCTTCAGTATTTT.